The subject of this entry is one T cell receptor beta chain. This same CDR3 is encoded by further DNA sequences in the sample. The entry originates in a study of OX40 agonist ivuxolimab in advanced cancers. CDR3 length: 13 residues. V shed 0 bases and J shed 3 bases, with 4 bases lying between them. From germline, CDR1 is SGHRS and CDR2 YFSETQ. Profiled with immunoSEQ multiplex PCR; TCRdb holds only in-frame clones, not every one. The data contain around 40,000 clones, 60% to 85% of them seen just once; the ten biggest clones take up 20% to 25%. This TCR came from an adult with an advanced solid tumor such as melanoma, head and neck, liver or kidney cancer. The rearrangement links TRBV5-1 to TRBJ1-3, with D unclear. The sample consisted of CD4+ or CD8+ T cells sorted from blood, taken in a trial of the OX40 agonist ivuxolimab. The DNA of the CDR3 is TGCGCCAGCAGCTTGGACGGTGGAAACACCATATATTTT. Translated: CASSLDGGNTIYF.